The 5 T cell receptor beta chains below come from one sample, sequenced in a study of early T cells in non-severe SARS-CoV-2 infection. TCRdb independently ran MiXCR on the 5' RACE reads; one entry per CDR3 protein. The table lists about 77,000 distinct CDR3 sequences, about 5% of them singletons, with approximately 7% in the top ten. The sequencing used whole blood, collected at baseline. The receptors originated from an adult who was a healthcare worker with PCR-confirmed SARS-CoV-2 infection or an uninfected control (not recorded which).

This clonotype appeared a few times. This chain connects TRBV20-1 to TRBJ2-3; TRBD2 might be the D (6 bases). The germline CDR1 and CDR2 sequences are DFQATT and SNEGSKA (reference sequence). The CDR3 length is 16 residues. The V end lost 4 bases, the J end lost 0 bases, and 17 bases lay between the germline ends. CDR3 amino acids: CSATTSAEGSTDTQYF. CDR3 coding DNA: TGCAGTGCTACCACTTCAGCGGAGGGAAGCACAGATACGCAGTATTTT.

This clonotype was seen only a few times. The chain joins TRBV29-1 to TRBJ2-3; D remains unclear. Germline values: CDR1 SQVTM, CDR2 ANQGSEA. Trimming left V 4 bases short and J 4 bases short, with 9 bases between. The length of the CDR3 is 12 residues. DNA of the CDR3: TGCAGCGTTGGGGGTTTAGCAGATACGCAGTATTTT. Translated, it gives CSVGGLADTQYF.

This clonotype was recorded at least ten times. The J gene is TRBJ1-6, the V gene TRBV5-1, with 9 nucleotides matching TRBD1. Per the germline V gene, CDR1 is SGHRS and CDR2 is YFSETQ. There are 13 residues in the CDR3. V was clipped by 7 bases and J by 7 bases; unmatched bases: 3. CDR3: CASGQGTNSPLHF. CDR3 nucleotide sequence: TGCGCCAGCGGACAGGGGACGAATTCACCCCTCCACTTT. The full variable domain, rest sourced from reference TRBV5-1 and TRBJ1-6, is KAGVTQTPRYLIKTRGQQVTLSCSPISGHRSVSWYQQTPGQGLQFLFEYFSETQRNKGNFPGRFSGRQFSNSRSEMNVSTLELGDSALYLCASGQGTNSPLHFGNGTRLTVT.

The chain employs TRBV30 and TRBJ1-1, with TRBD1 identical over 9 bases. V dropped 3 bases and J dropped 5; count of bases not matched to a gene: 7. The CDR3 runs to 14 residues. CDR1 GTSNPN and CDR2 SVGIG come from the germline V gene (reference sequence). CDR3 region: CAWRRDRASTEAFF. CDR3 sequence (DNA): TGTGCCTGGAGACGGGACAGGGCATCAACTGAAGCTTTCTTT.

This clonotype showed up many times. CDR3 nucleotide sequence: TGCAGTGCTAGAGGGGACAGGGATAATTCACCCCTCCACTTT. This gives the protein CSARGDRDNSPLHF. The J gene is TRBJ1-6, the V gene TRBV20-1; TRBD1 matches at 9 bases. The V gene end was trimmed by 1 base and the J gene end by 5 bases; junction bases not matched to a gene: 0. CDR3 length equals 14 residues. Germline values: CDR1 DFQATT, CDR2 SNEGSKA (reference sequence).